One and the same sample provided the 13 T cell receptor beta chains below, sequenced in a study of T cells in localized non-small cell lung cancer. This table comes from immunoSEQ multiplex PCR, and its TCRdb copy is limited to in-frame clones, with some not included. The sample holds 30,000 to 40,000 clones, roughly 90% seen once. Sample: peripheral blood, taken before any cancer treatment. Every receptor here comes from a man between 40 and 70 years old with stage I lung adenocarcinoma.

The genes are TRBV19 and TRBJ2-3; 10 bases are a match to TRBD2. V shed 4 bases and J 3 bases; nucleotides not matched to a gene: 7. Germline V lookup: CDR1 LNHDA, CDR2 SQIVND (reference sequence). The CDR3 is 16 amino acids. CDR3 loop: CASSTSSGGITDTQYF. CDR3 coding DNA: TGTGCCAGTAGTACCAGTAGCGGGGGGATTACAGATACGCAGTATTTT.

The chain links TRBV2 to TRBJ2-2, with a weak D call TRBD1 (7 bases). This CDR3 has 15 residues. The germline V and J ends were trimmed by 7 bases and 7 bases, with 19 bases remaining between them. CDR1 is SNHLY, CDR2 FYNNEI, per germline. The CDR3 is CASNGGTGEVGELFF. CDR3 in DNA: TGTGCCAGCAACGGAGGTACAGGGGAGGTCGGGGAGCTGTTTTTT.

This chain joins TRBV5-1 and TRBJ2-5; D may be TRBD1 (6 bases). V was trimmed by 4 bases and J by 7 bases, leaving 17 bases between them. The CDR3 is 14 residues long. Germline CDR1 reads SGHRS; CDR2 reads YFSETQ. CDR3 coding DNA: TGCGCCAGCAGCCCTTCGACCACGACAGGGACCCAGTACTTC. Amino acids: CASSPSTTTGTQYF.

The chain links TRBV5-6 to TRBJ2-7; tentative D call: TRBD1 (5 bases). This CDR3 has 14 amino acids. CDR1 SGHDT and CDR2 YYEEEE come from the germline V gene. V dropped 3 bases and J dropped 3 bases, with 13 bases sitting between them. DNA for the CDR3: TGTGCCAGCAGCTCCCGGACATTTAACTACGAGCAGTACTTC. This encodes CASSSRTFNYEQYF.

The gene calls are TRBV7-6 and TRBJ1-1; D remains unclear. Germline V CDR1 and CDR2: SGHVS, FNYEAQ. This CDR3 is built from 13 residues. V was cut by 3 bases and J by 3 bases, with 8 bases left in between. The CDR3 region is CASSFREDTEAFF. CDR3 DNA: TGTGCCAGCAGCTTTAGGGAGGACACTGAAGCTTTCTTT.

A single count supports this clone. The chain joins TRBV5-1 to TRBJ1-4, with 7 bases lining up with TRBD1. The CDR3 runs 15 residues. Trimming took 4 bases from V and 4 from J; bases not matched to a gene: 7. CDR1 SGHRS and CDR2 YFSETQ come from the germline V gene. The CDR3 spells CASSSSGTVNEKLFF. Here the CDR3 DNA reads TGCGCCAGCAGCAGCTCCGGGACAGTTAATGAAAAACTGTTTTTT.

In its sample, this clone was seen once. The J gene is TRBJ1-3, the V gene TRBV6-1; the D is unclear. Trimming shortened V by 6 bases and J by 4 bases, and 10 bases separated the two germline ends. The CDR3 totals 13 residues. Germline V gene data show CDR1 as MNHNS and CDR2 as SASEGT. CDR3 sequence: CASRLAGGNTIYF. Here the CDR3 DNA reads TGTGCCAGCAGACTCGCCGGCGGAAACACCATATATTTT.

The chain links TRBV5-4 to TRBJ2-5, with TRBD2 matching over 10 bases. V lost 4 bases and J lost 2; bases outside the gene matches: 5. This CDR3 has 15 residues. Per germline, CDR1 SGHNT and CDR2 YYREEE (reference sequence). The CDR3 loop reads CASSEIAGGQETQYF. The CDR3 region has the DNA TGTGCCAGCAGCGAAATAGCGGGGGGACAAGAGACCCAGTACTTC.

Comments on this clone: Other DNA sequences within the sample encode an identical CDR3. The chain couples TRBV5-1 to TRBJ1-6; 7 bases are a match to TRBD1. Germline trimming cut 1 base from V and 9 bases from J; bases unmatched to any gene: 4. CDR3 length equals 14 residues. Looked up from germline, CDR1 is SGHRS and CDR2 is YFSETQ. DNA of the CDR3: TGCGCCAGCAGCTTGACAGGGGAGTCTTCACCCCTCCACTTT. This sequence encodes CASSLTGESSPLHF.

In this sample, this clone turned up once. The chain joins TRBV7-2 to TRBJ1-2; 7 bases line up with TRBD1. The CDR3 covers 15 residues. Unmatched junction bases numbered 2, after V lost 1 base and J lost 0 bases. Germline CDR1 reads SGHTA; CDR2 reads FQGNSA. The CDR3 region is CASSLGQGANYGYTF. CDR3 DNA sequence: TGTGCCAGCAGCTTAGGCCAGGGGGCTAACTATGGCTACACCTTC.

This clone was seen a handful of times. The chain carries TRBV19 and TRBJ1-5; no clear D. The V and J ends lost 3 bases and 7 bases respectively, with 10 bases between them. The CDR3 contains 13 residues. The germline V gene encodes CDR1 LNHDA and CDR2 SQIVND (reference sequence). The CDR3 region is CASSIGSDQPQHF. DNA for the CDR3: TGTGCCAGTAGTATTGGATCGGACCAGCCCCAGCATTTT.

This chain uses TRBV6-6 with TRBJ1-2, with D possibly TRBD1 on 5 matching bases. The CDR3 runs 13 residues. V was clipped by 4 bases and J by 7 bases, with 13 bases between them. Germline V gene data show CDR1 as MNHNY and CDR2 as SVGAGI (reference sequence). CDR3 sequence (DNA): TGTGCCAGCAGTTTCAGGGTAGGGGTTGGCTACACCTTC. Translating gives CASSFRVGVGYTF.

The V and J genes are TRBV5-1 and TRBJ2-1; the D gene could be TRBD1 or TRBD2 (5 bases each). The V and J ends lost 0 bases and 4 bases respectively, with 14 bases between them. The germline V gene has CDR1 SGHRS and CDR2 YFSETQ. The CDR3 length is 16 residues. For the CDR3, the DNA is TGCGCCAGCAGCTTGGGAACGGGGCTGGTATACAATGAGCAGTTCTTC. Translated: CASSLGTGLVYNEQFF.